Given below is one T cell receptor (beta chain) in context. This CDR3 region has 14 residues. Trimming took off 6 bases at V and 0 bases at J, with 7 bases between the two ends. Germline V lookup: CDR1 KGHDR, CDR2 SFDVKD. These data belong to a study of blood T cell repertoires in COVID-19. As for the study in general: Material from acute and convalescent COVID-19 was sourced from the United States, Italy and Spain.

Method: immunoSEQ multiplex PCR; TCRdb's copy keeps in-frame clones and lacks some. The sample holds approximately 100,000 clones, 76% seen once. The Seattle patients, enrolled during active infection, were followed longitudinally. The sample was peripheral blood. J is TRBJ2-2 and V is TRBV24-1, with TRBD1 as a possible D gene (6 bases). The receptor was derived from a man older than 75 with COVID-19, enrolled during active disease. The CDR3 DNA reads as TGTGCCACCAGTCCAGGGGCGAACACCGGGGAGCTGTTTTTT. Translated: CATSPGANTGELFF.